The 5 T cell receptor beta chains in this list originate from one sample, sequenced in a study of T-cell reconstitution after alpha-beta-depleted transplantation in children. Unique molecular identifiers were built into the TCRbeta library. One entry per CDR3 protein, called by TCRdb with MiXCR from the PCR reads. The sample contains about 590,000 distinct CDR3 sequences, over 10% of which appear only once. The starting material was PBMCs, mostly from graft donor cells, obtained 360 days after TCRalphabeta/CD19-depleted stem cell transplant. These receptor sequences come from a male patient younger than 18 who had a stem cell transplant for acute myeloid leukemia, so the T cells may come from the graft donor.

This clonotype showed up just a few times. DNA of the CDR3: TGCGCCAGCAGCCAAGTGCCCCGACTAGCGGGCGCCTCGTATGCAGATACGCAGTATTTT. Translated: CASSQVPRLAGASYADTQYF. The chain has TRBV4-3 and TRBJ2-3, with 10 bases matching TRBD2. J lost 4 bases, V lost 1 base, and 17 bases had no gene match. Germline CDR1 LGHNA, CDR2 YSLEER. The CDR3 contains 20 residues.

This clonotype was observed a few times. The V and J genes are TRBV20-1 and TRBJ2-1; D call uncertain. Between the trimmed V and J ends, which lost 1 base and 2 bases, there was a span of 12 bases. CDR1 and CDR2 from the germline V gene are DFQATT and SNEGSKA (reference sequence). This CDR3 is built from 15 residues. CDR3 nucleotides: TGCAGTGCTAGAGCTTGGACGAAGACCTACAATGAGCAGTTCTTC. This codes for CSARAWTKTYNEQFF.

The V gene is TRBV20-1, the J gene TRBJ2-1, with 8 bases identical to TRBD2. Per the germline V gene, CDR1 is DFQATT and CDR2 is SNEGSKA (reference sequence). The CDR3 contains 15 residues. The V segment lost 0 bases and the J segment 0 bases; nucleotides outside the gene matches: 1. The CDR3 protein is CSARDSGNSYNEQFF. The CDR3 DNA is TGCAGTGCTAGAGATAGCGGGAACTCCTACAATGAGCAGTTCTTC.

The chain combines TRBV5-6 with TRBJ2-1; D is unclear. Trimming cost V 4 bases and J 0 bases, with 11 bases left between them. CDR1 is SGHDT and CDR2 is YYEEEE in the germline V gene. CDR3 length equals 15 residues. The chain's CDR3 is CASSLTPISYNEQFF. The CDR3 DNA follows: TGTGCCAGCAGCCTGACACCCATCTCCTACAATGAGCAGTTCTTC.

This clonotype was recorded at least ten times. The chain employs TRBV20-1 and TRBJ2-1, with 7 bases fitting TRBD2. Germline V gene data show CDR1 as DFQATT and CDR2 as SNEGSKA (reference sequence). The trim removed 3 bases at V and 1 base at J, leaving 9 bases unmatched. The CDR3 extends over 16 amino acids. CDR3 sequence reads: CSASPSSGPSYNEQFF. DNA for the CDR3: TGCAGTGCTAGCCCCTCTAGCGGCCCTTCCTACAATGAGCAGTTCTTC.